The entry below describes one TCR beta chain. No antigen is known for it. The source of the sample is a study of cytomegalovirus exposure and HLA in healthy donors. Assay used: immunoSEQ multiplex PCR; TCRdb lists only in-frame clones, some missing. The sample shows approximately 150,000 clones, around 82% of them seen only once. The donors were part of the 120-subject validation cohort, which stood apart from the roughly 700-subject first cohort. Study-wide results and limits: According to a subsequent analysis, TCR clusters identified in the first cohort showed a tendency to co-occur across the roughly 120 validation repertoires. Specific recognition of CMV antigens was confirmed in vitro for a few chains (all CMV-associated).

This TCR was recovered from a man aged 25 to 40 in good health and CMV-seropositive. The sequenced material came from PBMCs.

The CDR3: CASSAGTGGNYGYTF. Written as DNA, the CDR3 is TGTGCCAGCAGCGCGGGGACAGGTGGGAACTATGGCTACACCTTC. This chain joins TRBV13 and TRBJ1-2, with 8 bases matching TRBD1. Germline trimming cut 5 bases from V and 2 bases from J; bases unmatched to any gene: 7. CDR3 length equals 15 residues. Germline CDR1 reads PRHDT; CDR2 reads FYEKMQ (reference sequence).